This T cell receptor beta chain was profiled in a study of a mutant IDH1 vaccine in newly diagnosed glioma. Overall study context: Vaccination started 4-6 weeks after radiotherapy alone, or with temozolomide cycles.

With respect to this clone: Its antigen is unknown. One end of the junction varies from germline; a read error may be responsible.

Generated by immunoSEQ multiplex PCR, the TCRdb table keeps only in-frame clones and is missing some. The sample shows about 33,000 clones, around 80% of them seen only once. Time point of the sample: week 35, safety follow-up. A single vaccine dose contained 300 ug of mutant IDH1 20-mer peptide, and topical imiquimod was used with it. Patients, over weeks 1, 3, 5, 7, 11, 15, 19 and 23, received a total of eight vaccinations. CDR3 length equals 14 residues. Germline V gene sequence: CDR1 MNHEY, CDR2 SVGAGI. This receptor was taken from a middle-aged man with glioma. Some clones in this sample may be carry-over from other donors' samples. This sequence joins TRBV6-5 and TRBJ2-7; 8 bases are shared with TRBD1. This sample comprised PBMCs, obtained from a glioma patient whose treatment included an IDH1 peptide vaccine. CDR3 in amino acids: CASSFRTGSSEQYF. As DNA, the CDR3 is TGTGCCAGCAGTTTCCGGACAGGGTCCTCCGAGCAGTACTTC.